Sequencing of this TCR beta chain was carried out in a study of cytomegalovirus exposure and HLA in healthy donors. The V gene's germline CDR1 is SGHRS and CDR2 YFSETQ. CDR3 length: 15 amino acids. V lost 0 bases and J lost 3; bases outside the gene matches: 2. Sequencing used immunoSEQ multiplex PCR; TCRdb keeps in-frame clones, though not all of them. The sample consists of approximately 220,000 clones, over 80% of them appearing once. The receptor was isolated from a woman under 30 in good health and CMV-seronegative. The source material was PBMCs. The J gene is TRBJ1-5, the V gene TRBV5-1; TRBD1 matches at 8 bases. The CDR3 is CASSLGDRINQPQHF. Written as DNA, the CDR3 is TGCGCCAGCAGCTTGGGGGACAGGATCAATCAGCCCCAGCATTTT.